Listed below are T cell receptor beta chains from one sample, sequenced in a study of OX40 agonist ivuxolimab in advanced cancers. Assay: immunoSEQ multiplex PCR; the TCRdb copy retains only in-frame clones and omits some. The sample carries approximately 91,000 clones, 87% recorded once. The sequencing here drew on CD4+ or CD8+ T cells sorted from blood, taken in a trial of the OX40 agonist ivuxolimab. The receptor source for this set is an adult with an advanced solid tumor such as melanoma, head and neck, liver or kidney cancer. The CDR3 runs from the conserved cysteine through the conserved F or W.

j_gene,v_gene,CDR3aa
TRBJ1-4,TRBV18,CATGEEEGEKLFF
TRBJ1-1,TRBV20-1,CSATVSGKAFF
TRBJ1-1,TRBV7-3,CASSGSGLDTEAFF
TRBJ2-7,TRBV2,CASSEWGGGYEQYF
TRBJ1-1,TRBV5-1,CATSGQGGTEAFF
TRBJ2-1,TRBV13,CASSLGGAYNEQFF
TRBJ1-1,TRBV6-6,CASKNRDTEAFF
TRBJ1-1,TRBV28,CASAPEGAGNTEAFF
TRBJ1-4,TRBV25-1,CASSDRAVSEKLFF
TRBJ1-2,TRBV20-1,CSAPGVYGYTF
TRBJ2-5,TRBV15,CATSRGGQETQYF
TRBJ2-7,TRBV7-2,CASSALWGGAAYEQYF
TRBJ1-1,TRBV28,CASGAGVNTEAFF
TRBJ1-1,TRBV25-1,CASSPSGTEAFF
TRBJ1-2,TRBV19,CASSMSGVYGYTF
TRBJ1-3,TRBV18,CASSQQGVSGNTIYF
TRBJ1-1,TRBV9,CASSAQGASTEAFF
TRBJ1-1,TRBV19,CASSIEPMNTEAFF
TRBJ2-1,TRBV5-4,CASSTRGEQFF
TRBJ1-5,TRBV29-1,CSVNLGGIGQPQHF
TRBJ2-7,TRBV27,CASSSQDGSYEQYF
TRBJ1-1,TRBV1,CTSSQGRNTEAFF
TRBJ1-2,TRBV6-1,CASRQRPNYGYTF